Following are 23 T cell receptor beta chains from one sample sequenced in a study of blood T cell repertoires in COVID-19. Data came from immunoSEQ multiplex PCR; TCRdb stores just in-frame clones and leaves some out. The repertoire holds some 77,000 clones, with roughly four fifths as singletons. Material: peripheral blood. These receptor sequences come from a woman aged 55 to 70 with acute or convalescent COVID-19.

V gene TRBV5-1 combines with J gene TRBJ2-6; D is possibly TRBD1 (6 bases). The V gene's germline CDR1 is SGHRS and CDR2 YFSETQ. V gave up 4 bases and J gave up 5 bases, with 13 bases separating them. This CDR3 comprises 15 residues. The CDR3 sequence is CASSAAGTRANVLTF. In DNA form, the CDR3 reads TGCGCCAGCAGCGCCGCAGGGACACGGGCCAACGTCCTGACTTTC.

The chain recombines TRBV7-3 with TRBJ1-1; D possibly corresponds to TRBD1 (5 bases). The V gene lost 5 bases and the J gene lost 4 bases, with 14 bases spanning the gap. Germline V gene data show CDR1 as SGHTA and CDR2 as FQGTGA. The CDR3 sequence is 14 residues long. The CDR3 DNA follows: TGTGCCAGCAGCCTTCAGGGTACGGGCACTGAAGCTTTCTTT. It translates to CASSLQGTGTEAFF.

V and J are TRBV19 and TRBJ2-1; possibly TRBD2 for D (7 bases). The CDR3 runs to 15 residues. V dropped 2 bases and J dropped 5 bases, with 13 bases sitting between them. The germline V gene has CDR1 LNHDA and CDR2 SQIVND (reference sequence). The CDR3 DNA sequence: TGTGCCAGTAGTATAAGGGGGGGCCTGAACAATGAGCAGTTCTTC. The encoded protein is CASSIRGGLNNEQFF. The whole variable domain, remainder taken from reference TRBV19 and TRBJ2-1, is DGGITQSPKYLFRKEGQNVTLSCEQNLNHDAMYWYRQDPGQGLRLIYYSQIVNDFQKGDIAEGYSVSREKKESFPLTVTSAQKNPTAFYLCASSIRGGLNNEQFFGPGTRLTVL.

This sequence joins TRBV28 and TRBJ1-2; 7 bases map to TRBD1. After removal of 5 bases from V and 6 bases from J, the junction contained 6 bases not matched to a gene. Germline lookup yields CDR1 MDHEN and CDR2 SYDVKM. This CDR3 is 13 amino acids long. The CDR3 DNA reads as TGTGCCAGCAGTCTTTACAGGGGAAATGGCTACACCTTC. Translation: CASSLYRGNGYTF.

A few counts support this clone. This chain uses TRBV7-9 with TRBJ1-2; the match to TRBD1 covers 8 bases. Trimming at V came to 4 bases and at J to 8 bases, leaving 3 bases not matched to a gene. CDR1 is SEHNR, CDR2 FQNEAQ, per germline (reference sequence). This CDR3 is 12 amino acids long. CDR3 in DNA: TGTGCCAGCAGCTCCTACAGGGGGGGCTACACCTTC. It yields the protein CASSSYRGGYTF.

The chain recombines TRBV28 with TRBJ1-2, with TRBD1 matching 9 bases. This CDR3 contains 15 residues. The ends lost 4 bases at V and 7 bases at J; junction bases unmatched: 10. CDR1 is MDHEN and CDR2 is SYDVKM in the germline V gene. The chain's CDR3 is CASSSPPQGAGGYTF. The CDR3 bases are TGTGCCAGCAGTTCCCCACCACAGGGGGCAGGTGGCTACACCTTC.

The chain employs TRBV4-1 and TRBJ2-5, with 9 bases aligning to TRBD1. CDR1 is MGHRA, CDR2 YSYEKL, per germline. The CDR3 covers 13 residues. V shed 4 bases and J 5 bases; nucleotides not matched to a gene: 2. Here the CDR3 reads CASSLGQGETQYF. CDR3 coding DNA: TGCGCCAGCAGCCTTGGACAGGGGGAGACCCAGTACTTC.

This chain's CDR3 is CASSLPGQGTEAFF. The CDR3 nucleotides read TGCGCCAGCAGCCTCCCGGGACAGGGAACTGAAGCTTTCTTT. The chain is built from TRBV5-1 and TRBJ1-1; TRBD1 agrees at 9 bases. The CDR3 runs 14 residues. V was clipped by 4 bases and J by 5 bases; unmatched bases: 6. Germline V gives CDR1 SGHRS, CDR2 YFSETQ.

V gene TRBV2 combines with J gene TRBJ1-5; no definite D call. The germline gives CDR1 SNHLY, CDR2 FYNNEI. The CDR3 is 15 amino acids. The V and J ends lost 3 bases and 3 bases respectively, with 12 bases between them. The CDR3 DNA reads TGTGCCAGCAGTGATTTAGGCCAGGTCAATCAGCCCCAGCATTTT. Translation gives CASSDLGQVNQPQHF.

V and J are TRBV11-2 and TRBJ1-1; perhaps TRBD1 as D (6 bases). The germline V gene encodes CDR1 SGHAT and CDR2 FQNNGV. The ends were cut back, 5 bases at V and 1 base at J, with 8 bases in the middle. CDR3 length: 13 amino acids. CDR3 bases: TGTGCCAGCAGCCAACAGGGGAACACTGAAGCTTTCTTT. It translates to CASSQQGNTEAFF.

The rearrangement links TRBV27 to TRBJ1-1; 9 bases are a match to TRBD1. Losses at the gene ends were 3 bases for V and 4 bases for J; bases not matched to a gene: 9. Germline V gene lookup returns CDR1 MNHEY and CDR2 SMNVEV (reference sequence). The CDR3 length is 16 residues. The DNA for the CDR3 is TGTGCCAGCAGTTTCTCGCCGGGACAGGGTCGCACTGAAGCTTTCTTT. Translated: CASSFSPGQGRTEAFF.

The gene calls are TRBV12-3 or TRBV12-4 and TRBJ2-7; TRBD1 aligns across 7 bases. The junction had 4 bases not matched to a gene; V was cut back by 3 bases and J by 5 bases. The CDR3 extends over 13 amino acids. The CDR3 sequence is CASSFTGAHEQYF. The DNA of the CDR3 is TGTGCCAGCAGTTTTACAGGGGCCCACGAGCAGTACTTC.

A single count supports this clone. The chain recombines TRBV5-5 with TRBJ1-6, with D maybe TRBD1 (5 bases). The CDR3 runs 13 residues. Looked up from germline, CDR1 is SGHKS and CDR2 is YYEKEE (reference sequence). The V gene lost 4 bases and the J gene lost 13 bases, with 15 bases spanning the gap. The CDR3: CASSPDSDTPLHF. DNA of the CDR3: TGTGCCAGCAGCCCTGACAGTGATACTCCCCTCCACTTT.

The rearrangement joins TRBV7-9 to TRBJ2-4, with D possibly matching TRBD2 (6 bases). Germline-derived CDR1 and CDR2 are SEHNR and FQNEAQ (reference sequence). V was shortened by 2 bases and J by 4 bases, with 18 bases between the two germline ends. There are 17 residues in the CDR3. This CDR3 is CASSLLGGDRRKNIQYF. The CDR3, as DNA: TGTGCCAGCAGCTTATTGGGGGGAGACAGACGAAAAAACATTCAGTACTTC.

This rearrangement joins TRBV5-3 to TRBJ1-1, with 8 bases fitting TRBD1. TRBV5-3 is an ORF, with its function uncertain. The CDR3 has 18 residues. J was trimmed by 1 base and V by 2 bases; bases with no gene match: 13. The CDR3 protein is CARSLGLGQGAKNTEAFF. Written as DNA, the CDR3 is TGTGCCAGAAGCTTAGGACTGGGGCAGGGGGCGAAGAACACTGAAGCTTTCTTT.

The J gene is TRBJ2-7, the V gene TRBV23-1; TRBD1 aligns across 10 bases. Being an ORF, TRBV23-1 has a function that is uncertain. The length of the CDR3 is 15 residues. The V segment lost 7 bases and the J segment 1 base; nucleotides outside the gene matches: 7. CDR3 in amino acids: CASIDMGQGSYEQYF. The CDR3 bases are TGCGCCAGCATCGATATGGGACAGGGGTCCTACGAGCAGTACTTC.

V usage is TRBV20-1 and J usage is TRBJ2-1, with 12 bases fitting TRBD2. V gave up 3 bases and J gave up 6 bases; unmatched junction bases: 9. In germline, CDR1 is DFQATT, CDR2 SNEGSKA (reference sequence). The CDR3 sequence is 16 residues long. The CDR3 loop is CSASGRLAGGGNEQFF. The CDR3 DNA is TGCAGTGCTAGTGGGCGCCTAGCGGGAGGGGGCAATGAGCAGTTCTTC.

The chain has TRBV7-9 and TRBJ1-1; D uncertain. Germline CDR1 SEHNR, CDR2 FQNEAQ (reference sequence). The CDR3 sequence is 15 residues long. Trimming left V 1 base short and J 0 bases short, with 9 bases between. The CDR3 DNA is TGTGCCAGCAGCTTAGGCTCGCGGTTGAACACTGAAGCTTTCTTT. Translation: CASSLGSRLNTEAFF.

The CDR3 DNA sequence: TGTGCCACCAGTGATCCAGGGACAGGGAACTACGAGCAGTACTTC. It yields the protein CATSDPGTGNYEQYF. The V gene is TRBV24-1, the J gene TRBJ2-7; 9 bases line up with TRBD1. CDR1 is KGHDR and CDR2 is SFDVKD in the germline V gene. V trimming: 3 bases; J trimming: 3 bases; junction bases outside the gene matches: 5. The CDR3 runs 15 residues.

V and J are TRBV5-4 and TRBJ1-2, with a weak D call TRBD1 (6 bases). The CDR3 has 14 residues. CDR1 is SGHNT and CDR2 is YYREEE in the germline V gene (reference sequence). V gave up 0 bases and J gave up 6 bases, with 12 bases separating them. CDR3 in DNA: TGTGCCAGCAGCTTGGTGTCAGGGGAAAATGGCTACACCTTC. It specifies CASSLVSGENGYTF.

V usage is TRBV2 and J usage is TRBJ1-2, with a possible D match to TRBD1 (5 bases). V was cut by 6 bases and J by 4 bases, with 18 bases left in between. Looked up from germline, CDR1 is SNHLY and CDR2 is FYNNEI. This CDR3 is 15 amino acids long. The CDR3 loop is CASSETRGGSYGYTF. The CDR3 nucleotides read TGTGCCAGCAGCGAGACGCGGGGCGGGTCCTATGGCTACACCTTC.

The chain couples TRBV30 to TRBJ1-1, with a tentative D call TRBD1 (5 bases). CDR1 and CDR2 (germline): GTSNPN, SVGIG (reference sequence). V lost 0 bases and J 1 base, leaving 15 bases between the germline ends. There are 16 residues in the CDR3. Here the CDR3 reads CAWSVQRGGENTEAFF. Written as DNA, the CDR3 is TGTGCCTGGAGTGTACAGCGGGGAGGGGAGAACACTGAAGCTTTCTTT.

The chain employs TRBV2 and TRBJ1-1, with D possibly matching TRBD1 (6 bases). Germline lookup yields CDR1 SNHLY and CDR2 FYNNEI. This CDR3 is built from 15 residues. V lost 6 bases and J 0 bases, leaving 14 bases between the germline ends. CDR3 in DNA: TGTGCCAGCAGGTTACAGGGTGCTATGAACACTGAAGCTTTCTTT. This gives the protein CASRLQGAMNTEAFF.